This T cell receptor beta chain was identified in a study of CXCR3-negative and CXCR3-positive naive CD8 T cells. Study conclusions and caveats: Memory CD8+ cells had much lower diversity, and both naive subsets had comparably high diversity. Naive cells, whether CXCR3-negative or CXCR3-positive, had similar TRBV-TRBJ usage, while memory cells differed. Freshly isolated PBMCs were used in most assays, given partial CXCR3 loss after freezing.

Carrying UMI labels, the TRB cDNA libraries were prepared through 5' RACE. Each CDR3 protein gets one entry in TCRdb, which reprocessed the 5' RACE reads and gives no DNA. Its clone listing holds 6,500 to 8,000 distinct CDR3 sequences. Frequency places this clonotype as medium-sized. Its antigen is unknown. This TCR was sampled from a human donor in good health. Some clones in this sample may be carry-over from other donors' samples. The specimen sequenced was naive CXCR3- CD8+ T cells from blood. The subset was: CD45RO-CCR7+CD27+CD95- naive CD8+ T cells lacking CXCR3 (TNR3-).

CDR3: CSVVMQGAYNEQYF. The V call is TRBV29-1, the J call TRBJ2-7; absent DNA, TCRdb's TRBD1 call cannot be checked. This CDR3 has 14 amino acids. Germline CDR1 and CDR2: SQVTM and ANQGSEA.